One TCR beta chain is described in this entry. As handled by the study authors: Amplifying reference gene primers gave estimates of nucleated cell counts. The repertoire was sequenced with immunoSEQ multiplex PCR; TCRdb's copy has only in-frame clones and lacks some. That table gives V, J and clone size, and the DNA gave D and trimming. Of 250,000 or so clones in the sample, around 90% are singletons; the top ten hold around 0.85%. The entry originates in a study of blood T cell repertoires in COVID-19. In the study overall: The analysed material was cDNA or gDNA that came from T cells, B-cell-depleted T cells, or PBMCs.

Clinical history reported by participants formed the basis on which cohorts were assigned. This CDR3 is built from 15 residues. Germline CDR1 reads SGHDT; CDR2 reads YYEEEE. The germline V and J ends were trimmed by 2 bases and 2 bases, with 12 bases remaining between them. This clonotype originated in a man aged 50 to 59 who had been exposed to COVID-19. The chain recombines TRBV5-6 with TRBJ2-3; perhaps TRBD2 as D (6 bases). Input material: PBMCs or T cells enriched from blood (not recorded which). The chain's CDR3 is CASSFSGQATDTQYF. As DNA, the CDR3 is TGTGCCAGCAGCTTCAGCGGGCAAGCCACAGATACGCAGTATTTT.